This paragraph reports one TCR beta chain. TCRdb used MiXCR to reprocess the 5' RACE reads, holding one entry per CDR3 protein. The table includes roughly 39,000 distinct CDR3 sequences, 8.2% detected once. The data are from a study of chronic HIV infection and antiretroviral therapy. V was cut by 3 bases and J by 7 bases, with 9 bases left in between. Germline CDR1 is SQVTM and CDR2 is ANQGSEA. The CDR3 sequence is 11 residues long. This sequence joins TRBV29-1 and TRBJ1-1; D possibly corresponds to TRBD1 (6 bases). The sample taken for sequencing was peripheral blood. The clonotype was recovered from an adult who had HIV and had not received antiretroviral therapy, or was an uninfected healthy control (not recorded which). The CDR3 DNA is TGCAGCGTTGAGGCGGACAGTGAAGCTTTCTTT. Translating gives CSVEADSEAFF.